Listed below are T cell receptor beta chains from one sample, sequenced in a study of CD8+ T cells in alopecia areata. Using immunoSEQ multiplex PCR, the repertoire was profiled, and TCRdb retains in-frame clones only, with some absent. In the table there are 200,000 or so clones, over 40% of which are singletons. The specimen was CD4+ T cells sorted from blood, collected between weeks 36 and 40, from a patient treated with tofacitinib. The receptors come from a human donor with alopecia areata. The conserved cysteine and the conserved F or W are not part of the CDR3 here. The D gene is left open where the match is weak.

cdr3_aa: ASSFFPGTDTQY; j_call: TRBJ2-3; d_call: .; v_call: TRBV11-2
cdr3_aa: ASSSGLNQETQY; j_call: TRBJ2-5; d_call: .; v_call: TRBV5-1
cdr3_aa: ASSPGGRDPQGETQY; j_call: TRBJ2-5; d_call: .; v_call: TRBV5-4
cdr3_aa: SGQGRYEQY; j_call: TRBJ2-7; d_call: .; v_call: TRBV20-1
cdr3_aa: ASGLGVSNQPQH; j_call: TRBJ1-5; d_call: .; v_call: TRBV2
cdr3_aa: ASSLPGGYNEQF; j_call: TRBJ2-1; d_call: TRBD2; v_call: TRBV5-1
cdr3_aa: SVATGTEAF; j_call: TRBJ1-1; d_call: .; v_call: TRBV29-1
cdr3_aa: ATSREATGRAFQY; j_call: TRBJ2-4; d_call: .; v_call: TRBV15
cdr3_aa: ASSQDLGTNEQF; j_call: TRBJ2-1; d_call: .; v_call: TRBV4-2
cdr3_aa: ASTGQGIGEQY; j_call: TRBJ2-7; d_call: TRBD1; v_call: TRBV7-9
cdr3_aa: ASTLTSSRYEQY; j_call: TRBJ2-7; d_call: TRBD2; v_call: TRBV7-9
cdr3_aa: ASSLTGDYEQY; j_call: TRBJ2-7; d_call: TRBD1; v_call: TRBV5-1
cdr3_aa: ASSQEPLGGTDTQY; j_call: TRBJ2-3; d_call: .; v_call: TRBV14
cdr3_aa: AWVHRSATAF; j_call: TRBJ1-1; d_call: .; v_call: TRBV30
cdr3_aa: ASSSVGGETEAF; j_call: TRBJ1-1; d_call: .; v_call: TRBV5-1
cdr3_aa: AWMGWAGELF; j_call: TRBJ2-2; d_call: .; v_call: TRBV30
cdr3_aa: ASSLAGRTHTDTQY; j_call: TRBJ2-3; d_call: .; v_call: TRBV7-9
cdr3_aa: ASSPGTRRNQETQY; j_call: TRBJ2-5; d_call: .; v_call: TRBV7-2
cdr3_aa: ASSVRGGQPQH; j_call: TRBJ1-5; d_call: .; v_call: TRBV2
cdr3_aa: AWMMNTEAF; j_call: TRBJ1-1; d_call: .; v_call: TRBV30
cdr3_aa: ASSHAGSSYNEQF; j_call: TRBJ2-1; d_call: .; v_call: TRBV11-2
cdr3_aa: AIKARGSSYEQY; j_call: TRBJ2-7; d_call: .; v_call: TRBV11-2
cdr3_aa: STSGGTYTGELF; j_call: TRBJ2-2; d_call: TRBD2; v_call: TRBV29-1
cdr3_aa: ASSLRRGAPDTQY; j_call: TRBJ2-3; d_call: TRBD2; v_call: TRBV27
cdr3_aa: ASSLDRVPIYEQY; j_call: TRBJ2-7; d_call: .; v_call: TRBV7-2
cdr3_aa: AINGQRNTEAF; j_call: TRBJ1-1; d_call: .; v_call: TRBV10-3
cdr3_aa: AWGTSQETQY; j_call: TRBJ2-5; d_call: .; v_call: TRBV30
cdr3_aa: ASSTGPRDSYGYT; j_call: TRBJ1-2; d_call: TRBD1; v_call: TRBV28
cdr3_aa: ASSLTGSPYEQY; j_call: TRBJ2-7; d_call: .; v_call: TRBV5-1